These T cell receptor beta chains were read from a single sample in a study of blood T cell repertoires in COVID-19. Method: immunoSEQ multiplex PCR; TCRdb's copy keeps in-frame clones and lacks some. The profile shows some 45,000 clones, over 75% of them singletons. Sequencing was performed on peripheral blood. These receptors all come from a human donor in a cohort sampled during active COVID-19. CDR3s include the opening cysteine and the closing phenylalanine or tryptophan. The D gene is left open where the match is weak. Part of the rows lack a size; the others show once, few, many or a class for expanded clones.

v_call: TRBV28; d_call: TRBD2; clone_size: NA; j_call: TRBJ2-7; cdr3_nt: TGTGCCAGCATGTCCGGGACTAGCGGGAGGAATGGCGAGCAGTACTTC; cdr3_aa: CASMSGTSGRNGEQYF
v_call: TRBV19; d_call: TRBD1; clone_size: medium-sized; j_call: TRBJ1-6; cdr3_nt: TGTGCCCGTACCCCCGGACAGGGAAGAATTAATTCACCCCTCCACTTT; cdr3_aa: CARTPGQGRINSPLHF
v_call: TRBV10-3; d_call: TRBD2; clone_size: once; j_call: TRBJ2-7; cdr3_nt: TGTGCCATCAGTGAGGGGCCTAGCGGGAGACACGAGCAGTACTTC; cdr3_aa: CAISEGPSGRHEQYF
v_call: TRBV19; d_call: TRBD1; clone_size: NA; j_call: TRBJ2-3; cdr3_nt: TGTGCCAGTAGCCCTGGACAGGGGGGCGCAGATACGCAGTATTTT; cdr3_aa: CASSPGQGGADTQYF
v_call: TRBV6-2/TRBV6-3; d_call: NA; clone_size: NA; j_call: TRBJ2-7; cdr3_nt: TGTGCCAGCAGTTTGGAACTAGCTGGCTACGAGCAGTACTTC; cdr3_aa: CASSLELAGYEQYF
v_call: TRBV12-5; d_call: TRBD1; clone_size: few; j_call: TRBJ2-2; cdr3_nt: TGTGCTAGTGGTTTCCGACAGGGTGCCACCGGGGAGCTGTTTTTT; cdr3_aa: CASGFRQGATGELFF
v_call: TRBV5-1; d_call: NA; clone_size: NA; j_call: TRBJ1-5; cdr3_nt: TGCGCCAGCAGCGGGGGCAGGGAGGGTCAGCCCCAGCATTTT; cdr3_aa: CASSGGREGQPQHF
v_call: TRBV6-5; d_call: NA; clone_size: NA; j_call: TRBJ2-3; cdr3_nt: TGTGCCAGCAGTTGGGGCCAAGCCACAGATACGCAGTATTTT; cdr3_aa: CASSWGQATDTQYF
v_call: TRBV7-9; d_call: NA; clone_size: NA; j_call: TRBJ2-5; cdr3_nt: TGTGCCAGCAGCGGATCGGGTTCGGAGACCCAGTACTTC; cdr3_aa: CASSGSGSETQYF
v_call: TRBV6-5; d_call: TRBD1; clone_size: NA; j_call: TRBJ2-7; cdr3_nt: TGTGCCAGCACCCCCTCAGGGGGCGCCCCCTACGAGCAGTACTTC; cdr3_aa: CASTPSGGAPYEQYF
v_call: TRBV10-2; d_call: TRBD2; clone_size: NA; j_call: TRBJ2-4; cdr3_nt: TGCGCCAGCAGTGAGAGGCTAGCGGGGCCTATAGCCAAAAACATTCAGTACTTC; cdr3_aa: CASSERLAGPIAKNIQYF
v_call: TRBV3-1/TRBV3-2; d_call: NA; clone_size: NA; j_call: TRBJ2-3; cdr3_nt: TGTGCCAGCAGCCAAGAGTCGCGGATAGACACAGATACGCAGTATTTT; cdr3_aa: CASSQESRIDTDTQYF
v_call: TRBV5-4; d_call: TRBD1; clone_size: NA; j_call: TRBJ2-1; cdr3_nt: TGTGCCAGCAGCAAGGACAGGCCCCGGACCAATGAGCAGTTCTTC; cdr3_aa: CASSKDRPRTNEQFF
v_call: TRBV2; d_call: NA; clone_size: NA; j_call: TRBJ2-1; cdr3_nt: TGTGCCAGCAGTGGAGGAAGAGACCCGCGCAATGAGCAGTTCTTC; cdr3_aa: CASSGGRDPRNEQFF
v_call: TRBV18; d_call: NA; clone_size: NA; j_call: TRBJ2-5; cdr3_nt: TGTGCCAGCTCACCTGGGGAGCAGAAGACCCAGTACTTC; cdr3_aa: CASSPGEQKTQYF
v_call: TRBV5-1; d_call: NA; clone_size: NA; j_call: TRBJ2-7; cdr3_nt: TGCGCCAGCAGCTTAGGGGTGACCACCTACGAGCAGTACTTC; cdr3_aa: CASSLGVTTYEQYF
v_call: TRBV5-1; d_call: NA; clone_size: few; j_call: TRBJ2-1; cdr3_nt: TGCGCCAGCAGCTTTAGCAATGAGCAGTTCTTC; cdr3_aa: CASSFSNEQFF
v_call: TRBV7-2; d_call: TRBD2; clone_size: NA; j_call: TRBJ2-7; cdr3_nt: TGTGCCAGCAGCTTAGTACTAGCGGGAGTGCGGGAGCAGTACTTC; cdr3_aa: CASSLVLAGVREQYF
v_call: TRBV10-1; d_call: TRBD1; clone_size: NA; j_call: TRBJ2-7; cdr3_nt: TGCGCCAGCAGTGCAGGGGGCAAGGACTCCGAGCAGTACTTC; cdr3_aa: CASSAGGKDSEQYF
v_call: TRBV7-6; d_call: TRBD1; clone_size: NA; j_call: TRBJ2-7; cdr3_nt: TGTGCCAGCAGCTTGGGACAGCCCTACGAGCAGTACTTC; cdr3_aa: CASSLGQPYEQYF
v_call: TRBV13; d_call: TRBD1; clone_size: once; j_call: TRBJ1-3; cdr3_nt: TGTGCCAGCAGCTGGGACAGGGGTAACACCATATATTTT; cdr3_aa: CASSWDRGNTIYF
v_call: TRBV6-1; d_call: TRBD2; clone_size: NA; j_call: TRBJ2-2; cdr3_nt: TGTGCCAGCAGTGAAACTAGCGGGAGGGCCGGCGGGGAGCTGTTTTTT; cdr3_aa: CASSETSGRAGGELFF
v_call: TRBV6-4; d_call: TRBD2; clone_size: NA; j_call: TRBJ2-1; cdr3_nt: TGTGCCAGCAGTGGCGAGACTAGCGGCAGGAATGAGCAGTTCTTC; cdr3_aa: CASSGETSGRNEQFF
v_call: TRBV10-2; d_call: NA; clone_size: NA; j_call: TRBJ2-3; cdr3_nt: TGCGCCAGCAGTGAGTCGAGTCTAGTTCGCTATACTAGCACAGATACGCAGTATTTT; cdr3_aa: CASSESSLVRYTSTDTQYF
v_call: TRBV6-5; d_call: TRBD2; clone_size: NA; j_call: TRBJ2-3; cdr3_nt: TGTGCCAGCAGAGGACTAGCGGGAGCAGATACGCAGTATTTT; cdr3_aa: CASRGLAGADTQYF
v_call: TRBV5-1; d_call: TRBD2; clone_size: NA; j_call: TRBJ2-5; cdr3_nt: TGCGCCAGCAGCTTAGGGGCTAGCGGGACGTACCAAGAGACCCAGTACTTC; cdr3_aa: CASSLGASGTYQETQYF
v_call: TRBV19; d_call: NA; clone_size: NA; j_call: TRBJ1-1; cdr3_nt: TGTGCCAGTAGAAAACAGGGTAGGGACACTGAAGCTTTCTTT; cdr3_aa: CASRKQGRDTEAFF
v_call: TRBV28; d_call: NA; clone_size: once; j_call: TRBJ2-7; cdr3_nt: TGTGCCAGCAGTCCGGACACAGACTACGAGCAGTACTTC; cdr3_aa: CASSPDTDYEQYF